This entry features one T cell receptor (beta chain) sequence. This clone's antigen is unknown. No base qualities exist here, and no much larger clone lies one base off it. This entry is derived from a study of T cell responses to AZD1222 COVID-19 vaccine (dated by TCRdb to the early 2020s). Background on the whole study: AZD1222 recipients given second doses at about 4 weeks or at about 12 weeks were pooled, since spike-specific TCR depth and breadth were not found to differ between the two schedules. A total of 233 trial participants underwent TCR sequencing, of whom some 210 received two doses of AZD1222 and some 25 received two doses of the MenACWY control vaccine. Enrollment into the trials was organized by age into subgroups of 18-55, 56-69 and 70-plus years, and those subgroups contained roughly 140, 27 and 60 TCR-sequenced participants, respectively. Paper-wide results and their limitations: A significant rise in spike-specific TCR breadth and depth was observed after two AZD1222 doses relative to day 0 and relative to MenACWY recipients. Participants were mostly white British and included more females than males, and it was suggested by the authors that clonal diversity may have been underestimated. Nearly half of unique spike-specific TCRs reportedly recognized epitopes outside regions mutated in the B.1.351 and B.1.1.7 variants. Because no day 14 peak-response samples were available, repertoires were characterized only after the peak T cell response. Conclusions about previously exposed vaccinees are limited because only six or seven AZD1222 recipients were SARS-CoV-2 seropositive at baseline. The 56-69-year group was small, and its depth increase did not reach significance, likely because of low power. Vaccine-associated CD4 TCRs spanned the whole spike protein, with dominant responses in regions 160-218 and 743-854.

Sample time point, as interpreted from the label and publication: baseline before first vaccination. The vaccinee samples were drawn from two UK trials, COV001 and COV002, one of which was a single-blind randomized controlled phase 2/3 trial testing AZD1222 (ChAdOx1 nCoV-19) in healthy adults. For TCRbeta chain sequencing, PBMC samples from trial participants were taken at day 0 and at day 28 after the second dose. The trim is 7 bases for V and 5 bases for J, with a gap of 5 bases between the germline ends. The germline V gene (reference sequence) provides CDR1 SEHNR and CDR2 FQNEAQ. From cysteine to phenylalanine, the CDR3 is 10 amino acids long. Just the 30-base CDR3 DNA is kept, in frame starting at base 1. The CDR3 regions of human TCRbeta chains were analyzed by immunosequencing. On the authors' methods: TCRs in the repertoires were compared against a reference library of SARS-CoV-2-specific TCRs that had been generated with the MIRA antigen-specificity platform. Breadth meant the fraction of unique TCRs that were SARS-CoV-2-associated, whereas depth meant the fraction of total T cells that were SARS-CoV-2-associated. Using the MIRA data, each spike-specific TCR was assigned both to the spike region to which the TCR was reactive and to a CD4 or CD8 class. Log10-transformed breadth and depth values were compared by one-way ANOVA with Sidak's multiple comparisons tests. TCRdb carries this immuneACCESS record with in-frame sequences only. Its versions omit some clonotypes, under half of them owing to an unresolved V gene in the studies checked, with the rest unexplained. V and J calls and clone size are as listed in that table; D and trimming were resolved from the DNA. The table for this sample lists about 190,000 clones; roughly 93% of them were counted only once. 7% to 9.5% of the sample is taken by the ten largest.

The clonotype originates from an adult in good health. Recombination linked TRBV7-9 to TRBJ1-1, with no confidently assigned D gene. Specimen: peripheral blood, collected on day 0 of AZD1222 vaccination. The nucleotide sequence reads as follows: TGTGCCAGCACAGGAACTGAAGCTTTCTTT. It codes for CASTGTEAFF.